These 20 T cell receptor beta chains originate from one sample sequenced in a study of T-cell reconstitution after alpha-beta-depleted transplantation in children. Unique molecular identifiers were incorporated when the TCRbeta library was constructed. TCRdb analysed the PCR reads with MiXCR anew, one entry per CDR3 protein. The sample carries about 980,000 distinct CDR3 sequences, about 30% recorded once. The source material was PBMCs, mostly from graft donor cells, sampled 360 days after TCRalphabeta/CD19-depleted stem cell transplant. The receptors derive from a boy under two years old who had a stem cell transplant for SCID, so the T cells may come from the graft donor.

The J gene is TRBJ2-1, the V gene TRBV6-4, with D possibly TRBD1 on 5 matching bases. CDR3 size: 16 residues. Trimming stripped 5 bases from V and 6 bases from J, with 20 bases between. Looked up from germline, CDR1 is MRHNA and CDR2 is SNTAGT. The CDR3: CASSRQLTTIRNEQFF. In DNA form, the CDR3 reads TGTGCCAGCAGTCGACAGCTAACCACCATTCGCAATGAGCAGTTCTTC.

The CDR3 region is CASSLYGVQETQYF. The CDR3 DNA reads as TGTGCCAGCAGCTTGTACGGGGTTCAAGAGACCCAGTACTTC. This sequence joins TRBV5-8 and TRBJ2-5, with D perhaps matching TRBD2 (5 bases). Per the germline V gene, CDR1 is SGHTS and CDR2 is YDEGEE. V dropped 1 base and J dropped 2 bases, with 9 bases sitting between them. The CDR3 sequence is 14 residues long.

The V call is TRBV5-5, the J call TRBJ2-2; D is undetermined. V lost 4 bases to trimming and J lost 1 base, with 5 bases between them. Germline V gene lookup returns CDR1 SGHKS and CDR2 YYEKEE (reference sequence). The CDR3 contains 13 residues. The CDR3 reads CASSVMNTGELFF. DNA of the CDR3: TGTGCCAGCAGCGTAATGAACACCGGGGAGCTGTTTTTT.

For the CDR3, the DNA is TGTGCCAGCAGGACCAACCTCCAAGAGACCCAGTACTTC. Protein product: CASRTNLQETQYF. The chain employs TRBV6-1 and TRBJ2-5; D not resolved. The germline V gene has CDR1 MNHNS and CDR2 SASEGT. The V and J ends lost 6 bases and 1 base respectively, with 9 bases between them. This CDR3 region has 13 residues.

The chain has TRBV10-3 and TRBJ2-3, with 12 bases lining up with TRBD1. The CDR3 runs to 18 residues. Germline values: CDR1 ENHRY, CDR2 SYGVKD. The ends lost 8 bases at V and 5 bases at J; junction bases unmatched: 17. The CDR3 DNA reads as TGTGCCATCTGCCCTCATCCCGGGACAGGGGGCGGGGGAGATACGCAGTATTTT. Translated, it gives CAICPHPGTGGGGDTQYF.

The genes are TRBV6-2 or TRBV6-3 and TRBJ2-4; D is undetermined. Trimming took off 6 bases at V and 6 bases at J, with 21 bases between the two ends. The CDR3 runs to 16 residues. The germline V gene encodes CDR1 MNHEY and CDR2 SVGEGT. CDR3 in DNA: TGTGCCAGCAGCCTCCTGGACCGTCGCCCGTTAAACATTCAGTACTTC. This translates into CASSLLDRRPLNIQYF.

CDR3 nucleotides: TGTGCCAGCAGCGTAAGTGGCGGGCGGCTCAGCAATGAGCAGTTCTTC. It specifies CASSVSGGRLSNEQFF. The chain couples TRBV9 to TRBJ2-1, with a weak D call TRBD2 (5 bases). The CDR3 runs 16 residues. Germline-derived CDR1 and CDR2 are SGDLS and YYNGEE. The V end lost 1 base, the J end lost 6 bases, and 17 bases lay between the germline ends.

The J gene is TRBJ2-1, the V gene TRBV5-1, with TRBD2 matching 12 bases. The length of the CDR3 is 16 residues. Germline V lookup: CDR1 SGHRS, CDR2 YFSETQ. V dropped 2 bases and J dropped 8; count of bases not matched to a gene: 8. The CDR3 loop is CASSLGPSGGAYEQFF. DNA of the CDR3: TGCGCCAGCAGCTTAGGCCCTAGCGGGGGGGCATATGAGCAGTTCTTC.

The chain recombines TRBV5-1 with TRBJ2-1, with D perhaps being TRBD1 or TRBD2 (5 bases each). V dropped 1 base and J dropped 6 bases, with 20 bases sitting between them. The CDR3 runs 17 residues. CDR1 is SGHRS and CDR2 is YFSETQ in the germline V gene. The CDR3: CASSLWGAGSRRNEQFF. CDR3 DNA: TGCGCCAGCAGCTTGTGGGGTGCAGGGAGTAGGCGCAATGAGCAGTTCTTC.

V usage is TRBV4-1 and J usage is TRBJ1-1; D is uncertain. V gave up 3 bases and J gave up 1 base, with 15 bases separating them. The CDR3 extends over 16 amino acids. Germline CDR1 is MGHRA and CDR2 is YSYEKL. The CDR3 nucleotides are TGCGCCAGCAGCCAGGCCGAGTGGTTCAGGAACACTGAAGCTTTCTTT. Encoded protein: CASSQAEWFRNTEAFF.

In its sample, this clonotype was seen a few times. The chain recombines TRBV20-1 with TRBJ2-5, with a weak D call TRBD1 (5 bases). V was pared by 4 bases and J by 5 bases, with 14 bases between. This CDR3 is built from 13 residues. Germline assignment: CDR1 DFQATT and CDR2 SNEGSKA (reference sequence). CDR3 sequence: CSAKGSPWETQYF. CDR3 nucleotide sequence: TGCAGTGCTAAGGGGTCCCCCTGGGAGACCCAGTACTTC.

This clonotype has more than one count but fewer than ten. The chain carries TRBV29-1 and TRBJ2-1; 9 nucleotides match TRBD2. Germline lookup yields CDR1 SQVTM and CDR2 ANQGSEA. CDR3 length equals 15 residues. V shed 2 bases and J 5 bases; nucleotides not matched to a gene: 7. For the CDR3, the DNA is TGCAGCGTTGAAAAGGCGGGGGGGAGGAACAATGAGCAGTTCTTC. Translated, it gives CSVEKAGGRNNEQFF.

In nucleotides, the CDR3 is TGCGCCAGCAGCCAAGATCCTGGAGTATTCGAGCAGTACTTC. Translating gives CASSQDPGVFEQYF. The rearrangement uses TRBV4-1 and TRBJ2-7; D gene ambiguous. This CDR3 is 14 amino acids long. Germline-derived CDR1 and CDR2 are MGHRA and YSYEKL. With 0 bases removed from V and 6 bases from J, the gap between germline ends came to 12 bases.

This clonotype was detected only a few times. V gene TRBV12-3 or TRBV12-4 combines with J gene TRBJ2-1; 9 bases fit TRBD2. V shed 4 bases, J shed 5 bases, and the junction held 6 bases outside the gene matches. The CDR3 is made up of 15 amino acids. The CDR3 loop reads CASSYWRGGNNEQFF. DNA for the CDR3: TGTGCCAGCAGTTATTGGCGGGGGGGCAACAATGAGCAGTTCTTC.

V gene TRBV3-1 combines with J gene TRBJ2-3, with D perhaps given as TRBD1 or TRBD2 (5 bases each). CDR3 size: 15 residues. CDR1 is LGHDT, CDR2 YNNKEL, per germline (reference sequence). Trimming left V 7 bases short and J 7 bases short, with 21 bases between. The CDR3 DNA follows: TGTGCCAGCACCCCCGGGGCTGGGAATTGGAATACGCAGTATTTT. Residues: CASTPGAGNWNTQYF.

In this sample, this clonotype turned up once. This sequence joins TRBV25-1 and TRBJ1-5; 8 bases fit TRBD1. This CDR3 spans 16 amino acids. Germline loops: CDR1 MGHDK, CDR2 SYGVNS. Trimming cost V 8 bases and J 9 bases; bases outside gene matches: 18. The CDR3 DNA reads as TGTGCCAGCTCAAGGGCTTACAGGGGGGCGGCCGGGCCCCAGCATTTT. This encodes CASSRAYRGAAGPQHF.

The rearrangement uses TRBV12-3 or TRBV12-4 and TRBJ1-2, with a weak D call TRBD1 (6 bases). The CDR3 is 15 residues long. V lost 6 bases and J lost 13, with 27 bases in between. The DNA for the CDR3 is TGTGCCAGCAGAGAGGCGCGGGACATAAGTCTCCCATCCACCTTC. This gives the protein CASREARDISLPSTF.

This clonotype has only a few counts. This rearrangement joins TRBV5-1 to TRBJ2-3; TRBD1 or TRBD2 may be the D gene (6 bases each). V gave up 4 bases and J gave up 2 bases, with 14 bases separating them. This CDR3 is built from 15 residues. CDR1 SGHRS and CDR2 YFSETQ come from the germline V gene. The CDR3 sequence: CASSTGDIDTDTQYF. The CDR3 DNA follows: TGCGCCAGCAGCACGGGGGACATAGACACAGATACGCAGTATTTT.

V is TRBV5-6 and J is TRBJ2-2, with 7 bases identical to TRBD1. Germline assignment: CDR1 SGHDT and CDR2 YYEEEE. The V and J ends lost 6 bases and 6 bases, in that order; junction bases with no gene match: 5. The CDR3 loop spans 13 amino acids. The CDR3 sequence: CASNGDSPGELFF. The CDR3, as DNA: TGTGCCAGCAACGGGGACAGTCCCGGGGAGCTGTTTTTT.

This clonotype was picked up a small number of times. The V and J genes are TRBV11-1 and TRBJ2-5, with TRBD1 as a possible D gene (6 bases). The germline V gene has CDR1 SGHAT and CDR2 FQDESV (reference sequence). V lost 1 base and J lost 0, with 24 bases in between. CDR3 length: 20 residues. In DNA form, the CDR3 reads TGTGCCAGCAGCTTAGGGCCCCCAGGGGCCGTACGCATCTACCAAGAGACCCAGTACTTC. It specifies CASSLGPPGAVRIYQETQYF.